The present entry profiles one TCR beta chain with its context. On the immunoSEQ platform, TCR beta CDR3s were sequenced at survey depth. Data came from immunoSEQ multiplex PCR; TCRdb stores just in-frame clones and leaves some out. The sample yields about 90,000 clones, 60% to 80% seen once. This sample is part of a study of CD8 T cell repertoires and HIV-1 epitope variants. Study-level information: Twenty-five autologous and known Gag and Nef epitope variant peptides each stimulated T cells separately. Tested: three Gag epitope families, Nef HW9 and YT9. Equal numbers of autologous T cell-negative cells presented antigen to enriched T cells.

There are 14 residues in the CDR3. Germline V gene lookup returns CDR1 MNHEY and CDR2 SVGAGI. V dropped 7 bases and J dropped 0 bases, with 13 bases sitting between them. The TCR sequence derives from a male donor with HIV. The chain is built from TRBV6-5 and TRBJ2-7, with D perhaps assigned TRBD1 or TRBD2 (6 bases each). Sequences were obtained from uncultured baseline CD8+ T cells from peripheral blood mononuclear cells (PBMCs). CDR3 protein: CASTKGGPSYEQYF. The CDR3 coding sequence is TGTGCCAGCACCAAGGGGGGCCCCTCCTACGAGCAGTACTTC.